Presented here are 28 T cell receptor beta chains from one specimen sequenced in a study of CD8+ T cells in alopecia areata. RNA, once extracted, was reverse transcribed into cDNA for use as the sequencing template. Sequencing used immunoSEQ multiplex PCR; TCRdb keeps in-frame clones, though not all of them. The data contain about 110,000 clones, roughly 55% of them singletons. The sample comprised NKG2D-low CD8+ T cells sorted from blood. These receptors originate from a human donor with alopecia areata.

The chain uses TRBV6-5 and TRBJ1-1; D not resolved. The V gene's germline CDR1 is MNHEY and CDR2 SVGAGI. This CDR3 comprises 16 residues. Trimming took off 0 bases at V and 2 bases at J, with 13 bases between the two ends. The CDR3 nucleotides read TGTGCCAGCAGTTACTCACCGGGAGTCTCAAACACTGAAGCTTTCTTT. Its translation is CASSYSPGVSNTEAFF.

V gene TRBV9 combines with J gene TRBJ2-3; possibly TRBD2 for D (5 bases). The germline V and J ends were trimmed by 4 bases and 6 bases, with 15 bases remaining between them. The CDR3 contains 14 residues. Germline V CDR1 and CDR2: SGDLS, YYNGEE. CDR3 coding DNA: TGTGCCAGCAGCCCTCCGGTCGCGGGCGATACGCAGTATTTT. Encoded protein: CASSPPVAGDTQYF.

This clone has only a few counts. This chain uses TRBV29-1 with TRBJ2-7; D not certain. CDR1 and CDR2 (germline): SQVTM, ANQGSEA. Trimming cost V 3 bases and J 2 bases, with 11 bases left between them. The CDR3 has 13 amino acids. The CDR3 sequence is CSVELAGPYEQYF. The DNA of the CDR3 is TGCAGCGTTGAGTTGGCTGGGCCCTACGAGCAGTACTTC.

The chain is built from TRBV27 and TRBJ1-1; D ambiguous. Germline values: CDR1 MNHEY, CDR2 SMNVEV (reference sequence). CDR3 length equals 12 residues. V was pared by 0 bases and J by 11 bases, with 10 bases between. The CDR3 DNA reads TGTGCCAGCAGTTTATCAGGGAGCGTGGCTTTCTTT. This gives the protein CASSLSGSVAFF.

By frequency in the sample, this clone is large. This rearrangement joins TRBV7-6 to TRBJ2-7, with D uncertain. The CDR3 length is 15 residues. Germline values: CDR1 SGHVS, CDR2 FNYEAQ. Trimming stripped 1 base from V and 2 bases from J, with 12 bases between. The CDR3 here is CASSLDVGSAYEQYF. CDR3 sequence (DNA): TGTGCCAGCAGCTTAGACGTTGGCAGTGCCTACGAGCAGTACTTC.

V and J are TRBV2 and TRBJ1-5, with D unclear. The CDR3 has 15 residues. Per germline, CDR1 SNHLY and CDR2 FYNNEI. Trimming shortened V by 6 bases and J by 7 bases, and 19 bases separated the two germline ends. The CDR3 loop is CASRLPQERGQPQHF. Written as DNA, the CDR3 is TGTGCCAGCAGACTTCCTCAGGAACGAGGACAGCCCCAGCATTTT.

The chain links TRBV15 to TRBJ2-1; D remains unclear. Trimming cost V 0 bases and J 3 bases, with 12 bases left between them. CDR1 LNHNV and CDR2 YYDKDF come from the germline V gene (reference sequence). The CDR3 is 16 residues long. The DNA of the CDR3 is TGTGCCACCAGCAGAGATGGCAGCTGGGGCTACAATGAGCAGTTCTTC. Its translation is CATSRDGSWGYNEQFF.

The J gene is TRBJ2-7, the V gene TRBV5-1; 10 positions match TRBD2. CDR1 is SGHRS and CDR2 is YFSETQ in the germline V gene. This CDR3 spans 15 amino acids. The junction had 3 bases not matched to a gene; V was cut back by 1 base and J by 2 bases. The CDR3 sequence is CASSLTSGIPYEQYF. DNA for the CDR3: TGCGCCAGCAGCTTGACTAGCGGGATACCCTACGAGCAGTACTTC.

This chain links TRBV18 with TRBJ2-6, with 8 bases identical to TRBD1. V shed 2 bases and J 0 bases; nucleotides not matched to a gene: 6. Germline CDR1 KGHSH, CDR2 LQKENI. The CDR3 loop spans 18 amino acids. The CDR3 here is CASSPSPGGSSGANVLTF. CDR3 nucleotides: TGTGCCAGCTCACCATCGCCAGGGGGCTCCTCTGGGGCCAACGTCCTGACTTTC.

The rearrangement joins TRBV7-6 to TRBJ2-1; possible D gene TRBD2, 6 bases. CDR1 and CDR2 (germline): SGHVS, FNYEAQ. V was shortened by 1 base and J by 5 bases, with 15 bases between the two germline ends. The CDR3 extends over 16 amino acids. The CDR3 spells CASSLEWVGGNNEQFF. CDR3 bases: TGTGCCAGCAGCTTAGAGTGGGTTGGAGGGAACAATGAGCAGTTCTTC.

This chain uses TRBV29-1 with TRBJ2-3; 12 bases match TRBD2. Germline CDR1 is SQVTM and CDR2 is ANQGSEA. After removal of 5 bases from V and 6 bases from J, the junction contained 15 bases not matched to a gene. CDR3 size: 17 residues. The CDR3 sequence is CSVRQGNLAGGPDTQYF. Here the CDR3 DNA reads TGCAGCGTTCGGCAGGGAAACCTAGCGGGAGGGCCGGATACGCAGTATTTT.

The chain is built from TRBV7-9 and TRBJ2-3; the D is unclear. The CDR3 is made up of 13 amino acids. Trimming removed 1 base at V and 0 bases at J, with 2 bases between. Germline lookup yields CDR1 SEHNR and CDR2 FQNEAQ (reference sequence). CDR3 sequence: CASSLGSTDTQYF. The CDR3, as DNA: TGTGCCAGCAGCTTAGGGAGCACAGATACGCAGTATTTT. Full variable domain (missing parts from reference TRBV7-9 and TRBJ2-3): DTGVSQNPRHKITKRGQNVTFRCDPISEHNRLYWYRQTLGQGPEFLTYFQNEAQLEKSRLLSDRFSAERPKGSFSTLEIQRTEQGDSAMYLCASSLGSTDTQYFGPGTRLTVL.

This clone was observed a handful of times. The rearrangement links TRBV5-1 to TRBJ2-2; D may be TRBD1 (6 bases). V was trimmed by 0 bases and J by 6 bases, leaving 21 bases between them. The CDR3 sequence is 18 residues long. Germline values: CDR1 SGHRS, CDR2 YFSETQ. Here the CDR3 DNA reads TGCGCCAGCAGCTTGGCCGGTACAGGGCTCGAAATGGCCGGGGAGCTGTTTTTT. Amino acid sequence: CASSLAGTGLEMAGELFF. Combining the CDR3 with reference TRBV5-1 and TRBJ2-2 gives the whole variable domain KAGVTQTPRYLIKTRGQQVTLSCSPISGHRSVSWYQQTPGQGLQFLFEYFSETQRNKGNFPGRFSGRQFSNSRSEMNVSTLELGDSALYLCASSLAGTGLEMAGELFFGEGSRLTVL.

The chain combines TRBV29-1 with TRBJ1-1; D is unresolved. The CDR3 spans 11 residues. Trimming took off 4 bases at V and 6 bases at J, with 9 bases between the two ends. Germline V CDR1 and CDR2: SQVTM, ANQGSEA. The CDR3 nucleotides read TGCAGCGTTGGGGTTGGGGCTGAAGCTTTCTTT. Amino acids: CSVGVGAEAFF. The variable domain in full, completed from reference TRBV29-1 and TRBJ1-1, reads SAVISQKPSRDICQRGTSLTIQCQVDSQVTMMFWYRQQPGQSLTLIATANQGSEATYESGFVIDKFPISRPNLTFSTLTVSNMSPEDSSIYLCSVGVGAEAFFGQGTRLTVV.

The chain links TRBV13 to TRBJ2-7; 7 bases match TRBD1. V was pared by 5 bases and J by 2 bases, with 6 bases of the junction left unmatched. CDR3 length: 14 residues. Germline V gene data show CDR1 as PRHDT and CDR2 as FYEKMQ (reference sequence). The CDR3 is CASSPRQGPYEQYF. CDR3 DNA sequence: TGTGCCAGCAGCCCAAGACAGGGCCCCTACGAGCAGTACTTC.

The V gene is TRBV7-8, the J gene TRBJ2-3; 7 nucleotides align to TRBD2. The CDR3 has 15 amino acids. The V gene end was trimmed by 4 bases and the J gene end by 4 bases; junction bases not matched to a gene: 8. Per germline, CDR1 SGHVS and CDR2 FQNEAQ. The CDR3 DNA follows: TGTGCCAGCAGCTACCAAGGTGGACTAGCAGATACGCAGTATTTT. It yields the protein CASSYQGGLADTQYF.

This sequence joins TRBV6-1 and TRBJ1-2; possibly TRBD1 for D (6 bases). CDR1 is MNHNS, CDR2 SASEGT, per germline. Trimming pared 6 bases from V and 8 bases from J, leaving 13 bases between. The CDR3 extends over 12 amino acids. DNA of the CDR3: TGTGCCAGCAGGCAGGGGTATTGGGGCTACACCTTC. Its protein is CASRQGYWGYTF.

This clone was observed a handful of times. The chain is built from TRBV9 and TRBJ2-7; no clear D gene. Trimming removed 2 bases from V and 2 bases from J, with 8 bases in between. From germline, CDR1 is SGDLS and CDR2 YYNGEE. The CDR3 contains 13 residues. CDR3 sequence reads: CASSVAEPYEQYF. CDR3 in DNA: TGTGCCAGCAGCGTTGCAGAACCCTACGAGCAGTACTTC.

This chain links TRBV7-8 with TRBJ2-3, with TRBD1 identical over 7 bases. From germline, CDR1 is SGHVS and CDR2 FQNEAQ. V was clipped by 3 bases and J by 1 base; unmatched bases: 4. The CDR3 has 15 amino acids. CDR3 sequence: CASSLTGIGTDTQYF. The CDR3 DNA reads TGTGCCAGCAGCTTGACAGGGATTGGCACAGATACGCAGTATTTT.

The chain employs TRBV5-1 and TRBJ2-1; D remains unclear. This CDR3 contains 13 residues. CDR1 and CDR2 (germline): SGHRS, YFSETQ. V lost 2 bases to trimming and J lost 6 bases, with 9 bases between them. The CDR3 region is CASSFLGTNEQFF. As DNA, the CDR3 is TGCGCCAGCAGCTTTTTGGGTACCAATGAGCAGTTCTTC.

This rearrangement joins TRBV27 to TRBJ1-5, with TRBD1 as a possible D gene (5 bases). CDR1 MNHEY and CDR2 SMNVEV come from the germline V gene (reference sequence). The CDR3 spans 14 residues. Between the trimmed V and J ends, which lost 0 bases and 2 bases, there was a span of 5 bases. For the CDR3, the DNA is TGTGCCAGCAGTTTATCCAGGGGCAATCAGCCCCAGCATTTT. Its protein product is CASSLSRGNQPQHF.

This clone came up a few times. The J gene is TRBJ1-2, the V gene TRBV7-8; possible D gene TRBD1, 5 bases. Looked up from germline, CDR1 is SGHVS and CDR2 is FQNEAQ. The CDR3 contains 16 residues. V was clipped by 2 bases and J by 0 bases, with 13 bases between them. The CDR3 reads CASSLPWTDTNYGYTF. The CDR3 coding sequence is TGTGCCAGCAGCTTACCTTGGACGGACACTAACTATGGCTACACCTTC.

The chain combines TRBV4-1 with TRBJ2-5; the match to TRBD2 covers 9 bases. V was pared by 2 bases and J by 2 bases, with 3 bases of the junction left unmatched. Per the germline V gene, CDR1 is MGHRA and CDR2 is YSYEKL. The CDR3 totals 15 residues. In nucleotides, the CDR3 is TGCGCCAGCAGCCAACAAGCGGGAGGTCAAGAGACCCAGTACTTC. It encodes CASSQQAGGQETQYF.

The CDR3 loop is CASSGQGGETQYF. CDR3 sequence (DNA): TGTGCCAGCAGTGGACAGGGAGGAGAGACCCAGTACTTC. The rearrangement links TRBV13 to TRBJ2-5; 8 nucleotides align to TRBD1. The CDR3 runs to 13 residues. With 6 bases clipped from V and 4 bases from J, the junction kept 4 bases outside the gene matches. Germline-derived CDR1 and CDR2 are PRHDT and FYEKMQ (reference sequence).

The chain recombines TRBV27 with TRBJ2-7; possible D gene TRBD1, 5 bases. The CDR3 is made up of 14 amino acids. Trimming took off 4 bases at V and 2 bases at J, with 12 bases between the two ends. CDR1 and CDR2 (germline): MNHEY, SMNVEV (reference sequence). The CDR3 reads CASSYTGQPYEQYF. CDR3 nucleotide sequence: TGTGCCAGCAGTTACACAGGTCAACCCTACGAGCAGTACTTC.

V gene TRBV7-8 combines with J gene TRBJ2-3, with D perhaps TRBD2 (6 bases). V lost 1 base, J lost 4 bases, and 9 bases lay in between. CDR1 is SGHVS, CDR2 FQNEAQ, per germline. CDR3 length: 14 residues. The CDR3 bases are TGTGCCAGCAGCTTAGTCGGGAGCGCAGATACGCAGTATTTT. This codes for CASSLVGSADTQYF.

This clone has only a few counts. This chain uses TRBV7-9 with TRBJ2-1; D call uncertain. The CDR3 has 13 residues. Between the trimmed V and J ends, which lost 5 bases and 13 bases, there was a span of 18 bases. Germline CDR1 reads SEHNR; CDR2 reads FQNEAQ (reference sequence). CDR3 in DNA: TGTGCCAGCAGCCATGACACTACCCGTCCACAGTTCTTC. Its translation is CASSHDTTRPQFF.

Turning to this clone: A read error is possible here, since a much larger clone lies one base away. V gene TRBV7-8 combines with J gene TRBJ2-7, with 7 bases that match TRBD1. J was trimmed by 2 bases and V by 5 bases; bases with no gene match: 3. Germline loops: CDR1 SGHVS, CDR2 FQNEAQ. The CDR3 is made up of 13 amino acids. Here the CDR3 DNA reads TGTGCCAGCAGCCCGGGACAGACCTACGAGCAGTACTTC. Translation: CASSPGQTYEQYF.